This T cell receptor (beta chain) appears in the sequencing data of a study of healthy donors' naive CD4 and CD8 T cells. In the study overall: Donors spanned ages 20-25, 40-50 and 60-70 years, half female. TCR alpha primers covered all functional IMGT alpha gene variants. Study observations and caveats: Possible naive T cell homeostatic proliferation bias remained unaddressed.

This clonotype was detected once. Its specificity is not known. With 0 bases clipped from V and 0 bases from J, the junction kept 11 bases outside the gene matches. The CDR3 is made up of 20 amino acids. Germline V gene lookup returns CDR1 SGHDT and CDR2 YYEEEE. Each TCR library used 500 ng of total RNA and a linear amplification protocol. MiXCR, run by TCRdb on the reads, gives a single entry per CDR3 protein. The sample yields about 180,000 distinct CDR3 sequences, about 74% seen once. Sequences were obtained from naive CD4+ and CD8+ T cells sorted from blood, pooled from several donors. This chain joins TRBV5-6 and TRBJ1-4; 10 nucleotides agree with TRBD1. This TCR derives from a pool of human donors in good health; the sample pools cells from several healthy donors. For the CDR3, the DNA is TGTGCCAGCAGCTTGGTTTATGGGACAGGGGTACCTGCAACTAATGAAAAACTGTTTTTT. Encoded protein: CASSLVYGTGVPATNEKLFF.